The 24 T cell receptor beta chains listed next were all sequenced from one sample in a study of blood T cell repertoires in COVID-19. Generated by immunoSEQ multiplex PCR, the TCRdb table keeps only in-frame clones and is missing some. The table includes hundreds of thousands of clones, roughly 89% detected once. The sample consisted of peripheral blood. The source is a woman aged 40-49 years with COVID-19, enrolled during active disease.

V is TRBV18 and J is TRBJ1-6; 7 bases match TRBD1. The length of the CDR3 is 14 residues. Germline-derived CDR1 and CDR2 are KGHSH and LQKENI. The junction had 2 bases not matched to a gene; V was cut back by 5 bases and J by 4 bases. The CDR3 spells CASSSTGYNSPLHF. In nucleotides, the CDR3 is TGTGCCAGCTCATCGACAGGGTATAATTCACCCCTCCACTTT.

This clone was counted a single time. The V call is TRBV30, the J call TRBJ1-1, with D perhaps TRBD1 (6 bases). The CDR3 is made up of 11 amino acids. The germline V gene encodes CDR1 GTSNPN and CDR2 SVGIG (reference sequence). Deletions cut 2 bases from V and 5 bases from J, with 6 bases between. The DNA for the CDR3 is TGTGCCTGGAGTAGGGGGACTGAAGCTTTCTTT. It is translated as CAWSRGTEAFF.

Concerning this clone itself: Different DNA sequences within this sample yield the same CDR3. V is TRBV28 and J is TRBJ1-1; 8 positions match TRBD1. V was pared by 6 bases and J by 0 bases, with 3 bases of the junction left unmatched. The germline CDR1 and CDR2 sequences are MDHEN and SYDVKM. There are 14 residues in the CDR3. The CDR3 reads CASSLDRVNTEAFF. CDR3 nucleotide sequence: TGTGCCAGCAGCTTGGACAGGGTGAACACTGAAGCTTTCTTT. The whole variable domain, remainder taken from reference TRBV28 and TRBJ1-1, is DVKVTQSSRYLVKRTGEKVFLECVQDMDHENMFWYRQDPGLGLRLIYFSYDVKMKEKGDIPEGYSVSREKKERFSLILESASTNQTSMYLCASSLDRVNTEAFFGQGTRLTVV.

The V gene is TRBV6-5, the J gene TRBJ1-6, with 8 bases identical to TRBD1. The junction had 4 bases not matched to a gene; V was cut back by 4 bases and J by 5 bases. The CDR3 length is 15 residues. The germline CDR1 and CDR2 sequences are MNHEY and SVGAGI. The CDR3 DNA is TGTGCCAGCAGTTTTACAGGGGGGGATAATTCACCCCTCCACTTT. As protein: CASSFTGGDNSPLHF.

This clone has only a few counts. The chain couples TRBV4-1 to TRBJ2-7, with 7 bases lining up with TRBD1. V lost 3 bases, J lost 3 bases, and 11 bases stayed unmatched. Germline V gene data show CDR1 as MGHRA and CDR2 as YSYEKL. The CDR3 loop spans 16 amino acids. The CDR3 DNA sequence: TGCGCCAGCAGCCATGCTTTTACAGGGGATCACTACGAGCAGTACTTC. Translation: CASSHAFTGDHYEQYF.

DNA of the CDR3: TGTGCCAGCAGCTTAGCGGCAATGTATAATTCACCCCTCCACTTT. It translates to CASSLAAMYNSPLHF. V gene TRBV7-8 combines with J gene TRBJ1-6; D gene ambiguous. Germline values: CDR1 SGHVS, CDR2 FQNEAQ. CDR3 length: 15 residues. V was clipped by 0 bases and J by 4 bases, with 7 bases between them.

The chain employs TRBV14 and TRBJ2-7; 7 bases are shared with TRBD1. Germline values: CDR1 SGHDN, CDR2 FVKESK. V shed 3 bases and J 6 bases; nucleotides not matched to a gene: 5. This CDR3 has 13 residues. The CDR3 sequence: CASSHDHRGEQYF. As DNA, the CDR3 is TGTGCCAGCAGCCACGACCACAGGGGCGAGCAGTACTTC.

This clone was observed a single time. The V gene is TRBV27, the J gene TRBJ2-7, with D perhaps matching TRBD2 (5 bases). Germline lookup yields CDR1 MNHEY and CDR2 SMNVEV (reference sequence). V was shortened by 2 bases and J by 2 bases, with 13 bases between the two germline ends. This CDR3 contains 15 residues. CDR3 DNA sequence: TGTGCCAGCAGTTTAAGCGGTACACCAACCTACGAGCAGTACTTC. Translation gives CASSLSGTPTYEQYF.

This clone was picked up one time. The CDR3 sequence: CASSLSQGPEAFF. The DNA of the CDR3 is TGTGCCAGCAGTTTATCACAGGGTCCTGAAGCTTTCTTT. The chain is built from TRBV28 and TRBJ1-1; TRBD1 is a possible D gene (6 bases). Germline CDR1 is MDHEN and CDR2 is SYDVKM. The CDR3 consists of 13 residues. The V and J ends lost 1 base and 6 bases respectively, with 9 bases between them. The entire variable domain, with the rest obtained from reference TRBV28 and TRBJ1-1, is as follows: DVKVTQSSRYLVKRTGEKVFLECVQDMDHENMFWYRQDPGLGLRLIYFSYDVKMKEKGDIPEGYSVSREKKERFSLILESASTNQTSMYLCASSLSQGPEAFFGQGTRLTVV.

The J gene is TRBJ1-2, the V gene TRBV27, with D possibly being TRBD1 (6 bases). V lost 0 bases and J lost 6, with 11 bases in between. This CDR3 is 14 amino acids long. Germline CDR1 MNHEY, CDR2 SMNVEV (reference sequence). Written as DNA, the CDR3 is TGTGCCAGCAGTTTATCGGCAGGGGTCGATGGCTACACCTTC. Its protein product is CASSLSAGVDGYTF.

The chain links TRBV6-5 to TRBJ1-1, with unresolved D. The CDR3 has 12 amino acids. V gave up 10 bases and J gave up 10 bases, with 19 bases separating them. CDR1 is MNHEY, CDR2 SVGAGI, per germline. The CDR3 DNA sequence: TGTGCCACCGAGACCCTCCAGTCGGGAGCTTTCTTT. It encodes CATETLQSGAFF.

This sequence joins TRBV5-1 and TRBJ2-7, with 12 bases lining up with TRBD2. Germline V gives CDR1 SGHRS, CDR2 YFSETQ. The CDR3 has 16 amino acids. The V segment lost 4 bases and the J segment 2 bases; nucleotides outside the gene matches: 7. CDR3 in amino acids: CASSPRTSGTPYEQYF. The DNA of the CDR3 is TGCGCCAGCAGCCCTAGGACTAGCGGGACCCCCTACGAGCAGTACTTC. The entire variable domain, with the rest obtained from reference TRBV5-1 and TRBJ2-7, is as follows: KAGVTQTPRYLIKTRGQQVTLSCSPISGHRSVSWYQQTPGQGLQFLFEYFSETQRNKGNFPGRFSGRQFSNSRSEMNVSTLELGDSALYLCASSPRTSGTPYEQYFGPGTRLTVT.

The rearrangement joins TRBV28 to TRBJ1-5; TRBD1 is a possible D gene (5 bases). Germline values: CDR1 MDHEN, CDR2 SYDVKM. Trimming stripped 7 bases from V and 4 bases from J, with 11 bases between. The CDR3 length is 13 residues. CDR3 region: CASKGLGNQPQHF. CDR3 nucleotide sequence: TGTGCCAGCAAGGGACTTGGGAATCAGCCCCAGCATTTT. The whole variable domain, remainder taken from reference TRBV28 and TRBJ1-5, is DVKVTQSSRYLVKRTGEKVFLECVQDMDHENMFWYRQDPGLGLRLIYFSYDVKMKEKGDIPEGYSVSREKKERFSLILESASTNQTSMYLCASKGLGNQPQHFGDGTRLSIL.

The gene calls are TRBV5-1 and TRBJ2-5, with D maybe TRBD1 (6 bases). Germline CDR1 and CDR2: SGHRS and YFSETQ. This CDR3 has 15 amino acids. V was clipped by 4 bases and J by 2 bases, with 15 bases between them. The CDR3 nucleotides are TGCGCCAGCAGCCAGTACAGGGTCGGTCAAGAGACCCAGTACTTC. Translation: CASSQYRVGQETQYF.

J is TRBJ1-5 and V is TRBV19; 8 nucleotides align to TRBD1. Germline CDR1 is LNHDA and CDR2 is SQIVND (reference sequence). The length of the CDR3 is 15 residues. The V gene end was trimmed by 2 bases and the J gene end by 7 bases; junction bases not matched to a gene: 7. CDR3 sequence: CASSIRTGFGQPQHF. For the CDR3, the DNA is TGTGCCAGTAGTATACGGACAGGGTTCGGGCAGCCCCAGCATTTT.

The V call is TRBV7-3, the J call TRBJ2-7; 7 bases agree with TRBD1. Germline V gene sequence: CDR1 SGHTA, CDR2 FQGTGA. V shed 5 bases, J shed 6 bases, and the junction held 7 bases outside the gene matches. The CDR3 contains 13 residues. CDR3 sequence reads: CASSTRQGSEQYF. The CDR3, as DNA: TGTGCCAGCAGCACCCGACAGGGAAGCGAGCAGTACTTC.

The CDR3 DNA follows: TGTGCCAGCAGCCAAGCGGGGATTTCACCCCTCCACTTT. Protein sequence: CASSQAGISPLHF. This chain links TRBV14 with TRBJ1-6; D remains ambiguous. This CDR3 spans 13 amino acids. V gave up 1 base and J gave up 9 bases, with 7 bases separating them. The germline V gene encodes CDR1 SGHDN and CDR2 FVKESK.

The rearrangement links TRBV4-2 to TRBJ2-3; D not resolved. The CDR3 runs 13 residues. The V gene's germline CDR1 is LGHNA and CDR2 YNFKEQ. The V and J ends lost 0 bases and 8 bases respectively, with 9 bases between them. Written as DNA, the CDR3 is TGTGCCAGCAGCCAAGACCCAGCGTCTACGCAGTATTTT. It yields the protein CASSQDPASTQYF.

The V call is TRBV14, the J call TRBJ2-1; 8 nucleotides match TRBD2. The CDR3 length is 17 residues. The germline gives CDR1 SGHDN, CDR2 FVKESK. V shed 0 bases, J shed 0 bases, and the junction held 4 bases outside the gene matches. As DNA, the CDR3 is TGTGCCAGCAGCCAAGAAGGCGGGGGGAGCTCCTACAATGAGCAGTTCTTC. Its protein is CASSQEGGGSSYNEQFF.

The rearrangement joins TRBV28 to TRBJ1-4; 8 bases map to TRBD1. Losses at the gene ends were 10 bases for V and 3 bases for J; bases not matched to a gene: 4. Per germline, CDR1 MDHEN and CDR2 SYDVKM. The CDR3 runs to 13 residues. CDR3 residues: CAISTGANEKLFF. The DNA for the CDR3 is TGTGCCATCTCGACAGGGGCTAATGAAAAACTGTTTTTT. Looking up the rest from reference TRBV28 and TRBJ1-4 gives the full variable domain: DVKVTQSSRYLVKRTGEKVFLECVQDMDHENMFWYRQDPGLGLRLIYFSYDVKMKEKGDIPEGYSVSREKKERFSLILESASTNQTSMYLCAISTGANEKLFFGSGTQLSVL.

The rearrangement links TRBV28 to TRBJ2-7; D gene ambiguous. The CDR3 sequence is 15 residues long. The V end lost 6 bases, the J end lost 0 bases, and 15 bases lay between the germline ends. Germline values: CDR1 MDHEN, CDR2 SYDVKM. This chain's CDR3 is CASSSTTESSYEQYF. The CDR3, as DNA: TGTGCCAGCAGCTCAACCACGGAGAGCTCCTACGAGCAGTACTTC.

This clone has only a few counts. This rearrangement joins TRBV6-2 or TRBV6-3 to TRBJ1-1; perhaps TRBD1 as D (6 bases). Germline assignment: CDR1 MNHEY and CDR2 SVGEGT. The CDR3 is 13 amino acids. The V and J ends lost 4 bases and 1 base respectively, with 7 bases between them. CDR3 nucleotide sequence: TGTGCCAGCAGTTCGACAGGGAACACTGAAGCTTTCTTT. This encodes CASSSTGNTEAFF.

There are a few counts of this clone. The rearrangement links TRBV6-6 to TRBJ1-2; 7 positions match TRBD1. CDR1 and CDR2 (germline): MNHNY, SVGAGI (reference sequence). The CDR3 length is 15 residues. J lost 6 bases, V lost 1 base, and 8 bases had no gene match. The CDR3 spells CASSYYLNDRDGYTF. The CDR3 region has the DNA TGTGCCAGCAGTTACTACCTCAATGACAGGGATGGCTACACCTTC.

The J gene is TRBJ2-4, the V gene TRBV19; 7 bases fit TRBD2. Per germline, CDR1 LNHDA and CDR2 SQIVND (reference sequence). The J segment lost 3 bases and the V segment lost 6 bases, leaving 11 bases of the junction unmatched. The CDR3 totals 16 residues. DNA of the CDR3: TGTGCCAGTAGAGGAGCCAGCGGGATATTCAAAAACATTCAGTACTTC. Translated, it gives CASRGASGIFKNIQYF.